A single sample gave rise to the 29 T cell receptor beta chains below, sequenced in a study of T-cell reconstitution after alpha-beta-depleted transplantation in children. Preparing the TCRbeta library involved the use of unique molecular identifiers. MiXCR, applied by TCRdb to the PCR reads, yields one record per CDR3 protein. The sample records 500,000 to 600,000 distinct CDR3 sequences, approximately 30% being singletons. This sample comprised PBMCs from the stem cell graft donor, obtained from the stem cell graft. The source of these receptors is a human donor who donated a stem cell graft to a child with aplastic anemia.

The rearrangement uses TRBV6-2 or TRBV6-3 and TRBJ2-4; 7 bases are a match to TRBD1. V shed 4 bases and J 8 bases; nucleotides not matched to a gene: 2. CDR1 is MNHEY and CDR2 is SVGEGT in the germline V gene. CDR3 size: 12 residues. This chain's CDR3 is CASSWQGDIQYF. CDR3 in DNA: TGTGCCAGCAGTTGGCAGGGGGACATTCAGTACTTC.

V and J are TRBV7-2 and TRBJ1-1, with D tentatively TRBD1 (5 bases). CDR3 size: 14 residues. The germline V and J ends were trimmed by 4 bases and 3 bases, with 12 bases remaining between them. The germline CDR1 and CDR2 sequences are SGHTA and FQGNSA. CDR3 coding DNA: TGTGCCAGCAGCTCGGACCCGGGGGACACTGAAGCTTTCTTT. Amino acid sequence: CASSSDPGDTEAFF.

The rearrangement joins TRBV20-1 to TRBJ2-1; 12 bases are shared with TRBD2. Germline V gene sequence: CDR1 DFQATT, CDR2 SNEGSKA (reference sequence). V shed 5 bases, J shed 9 bases, and the junction held 5 bases outside the gene matches. CDR3 length: 13 residues. The CDR3 nucleotides read TGCAGTGCTGGACTAGCGGGACAATCTGAGCAGTTCTTC. Translated: CSAGLAGQSEQFF.

The chain carries TRBV24-1 and TRBJ2-1, with 7 bases matching TRBD2. The CDR3 covers 14 residues. The germline V gene encodes CDR1 KGHDR and CDR2 SFDVKD. Trimming at V came to 5 bases and at J to 9 bases, leaving 9 bases not matched to a gene. The CDR3 spells CATSAAGVYVEQFF. Written as DNA, the CDR3 is TGTGCCACCAGTGCGGCGGGAGTGTATGTTGAGCAGTTCTTC.

The chain is built from TRBV20-1 and TRBJ2-5, with D perhaps assigned TRBD1 or TRBD2 (5 bases each). The CDR3 runs 12 residues. The V gene lost 2 bases and the J gene lost 6 bases, with 10 bases spanning the gap. Germline V gene lookup returns CDR1 DFQATT and CDR2 SNEGSKA (reference sequence). The CDR3 is CSARTGGKTQYF. CDR3 nucleotides: TGCAGTGCTAGAACTGGGGGAAAGACCCAGTACTTC.

The chain employs TRBV28 and TRBJ2-7, with 9 bases fitting TRBD1. This CDR3 is built from 15 residues. Germline CDR1 MDHEN, CDR2 SYDVKM. V trimming: 5 bases; J trimming: 3 bases; junction bases outside the gene matches: 8. The CDR3 is CASSEDRGRYYEQYV. CDR3 DNA: TGTGCCAGCAGTGAGGACAGGGGAAGGTACTACGAGCAGTACGTC.

The chain is built from TRBV28 and TRBJ2-3, with 7 nucleotides matching TRBD2. The CDR3 is 15 residues long. CDR1 and CDR2 (germline): MDHEN, SYDVKM. V lost 2 bases, J lost 4 bases, and 6 bases stayed unmatched. The CDR3 DNA is TGTGCCAGCAGTTTAGCTAGCGGAGCTGCAGATACGCAGTATTTT. This gives the protein CASSLASGAADTQYF.

This clonotype was seen a handful of times. V gene TRBV29-1 combines with J gene TRBJ2-5, with D perhaps matching TRBD2 (6 bases). Germline CDR1 and CDR2: SQVTM and ANQGSEA. Trimming stripped 3 bases from V and 7 bases from J, with 15 bases between. CDR3 length: 13 amino acids. The CDR3 nucleotides are TGCAGCGTTGATGGTGGCGGGAAAGGGACCCAGTACTTC. It translates to CSVDGGGKGTQYF.

This clonotype was detected only a few times. The chain's CDR3 is CSAQGLASEQFF. In DNA form, the CDR3 reads TGCAGTGCCCAGGGACTAGCGTCCGAGCAGTTCTTC. V usage is TRBV20-1 and J usage is TRBJ2-1; 10 positions agree with TRBD2. This CDR3 contains 12 residues. Germline values: CDR1 DFQATT, CDR2 SNEGSKA (reference sequence). Trimming took 6 bases from V and 10 from J; bases not matched to a gene: 6.

This chain links TRBV19 with TRBJ2-2; 14 bases match TRBD2. This CDR3 is built from 17 residues. V shed 5 bases and J 5 bases; nucleotides not matched to a gene: 7. CDR1 is LNHDA and CDR2 is SQIVND in the germline V gene (reference sequence). The CDR3 coding sequence is TGTGCCAGTAGTCCGACTAGCGGGAGGGCCTGGACCGGGGAGCTGTTTTTT. It specifies CASSPTSGRAWTGELFF.

There are a few counts of this clonotype. This CDR3 reads CAWTRDRVYEQYF. DNA of the CDR3: TGTGCCTGGACCCGGGACAGGGTCTACGAGCAGTACTTC. This chain uses TRBV30 with TRBJ2-7, with TRBD1 identical over 9 bases. V lost 4 bases and J lost 3; bases outside the gene matches: 4. CDR3 length: 13 amino acids. Germline assignment: CDR1 GTSNPN and CDR2 SVGIG (reference sequence). The complete variable domain, with remaining parts taken from reference TRBV30 and TRBJ2-7, reads SQTIHQWPATLVQPVGSPLSLECTVEGTSNPNLYWYRQAAGRGLQLLFYSVGIGQISSEVPQNLSASRPQDRQFILSSKKLLLSDSGFYLCAWTRDRVYEQYFGPGTRLTVT.

The sample holds a few counts of this clonotype. The V and J genes are TRBV20-1 and TRBJ2-5, with a possible D match to TRBD2 (5 bases). This CDR3 is built from 13 residues. Germline CDR1 and CDR2: DFQATT and SNEGSKA (reference sequence). V was cut by 1 base and J by 5 bases, with 11 bases left in between. Here the CDR3 reads CSARVGRRETQYF. The CDR3 DNA is TGCAGTGCTAGAGTGGGGAGAAGGGAGACCCAGTACTTC.

The chain recombines TRBV6-2 or TRBV6-3 with TRBJ2-7; no clear D gene. The CDR3 sequence is 12 residues long. The V end was cut by 8 bases, the J end by 4 bases, with 12 bases between. CDR1 is MNHEY, CDR2 SVGEGT, per germline. This CDR3 reads CASSPQSYEQYF. For the CDR3, the DNA is TGTGCCAGCTCTCCCCAGTCTTACGAGCAGTACTTC.

The rearrangement links TRBV19 to TRBJ1-3, with a weak D call TRBD1 (6 bases). Trimming removed 4 bases from V and 0 bases from J, with 19 bases in between. The CDR3 is 18 amino acids. CDR1 and CDR2 from the germline V gene are LNHDA and SQIVND (reference sequence). CDR3 sequence: CASSSRGPLASSGNTIYF. The CDR3 DNA is TGTGCCAGTAGTAGCCGGGGGCCTCTTGCCTCCTCTGGAAACACCATATATTTT.

This rearrangement joins TRBV6-5 to TRBJ2-3; D gene unclear. Between the trimmed V and J ends, which lost 4 bases and 1 base, there was a span of 9 bases. The germline V gene encodes CDR1 MNHEY and CDR2 SVGAGI. The CDR3 contains 14 residues. The chain's CDR3 is CASSSRSRTDTQYF. As DNA, the CDR3 is TGTGCCAGCAGTTCCAGGAGTCGCACAGATACGCAGTATTTT.

This clonotype has just a few counts. This chain links TRBV9 with TRBJ2-1; weak D call: TRBD1 (6 bases). Germline V gives CDR1 SGDLS, CDR2 YYNGEE. Between the trimmed V and J ends, which lost 0 bases and 1 base, there was a span of 17 bases. This CDR3 is 18 amino acids long. The chain's CDR3 is CASSVGGLRGISYNEQFF. CDR3 sequence (DNA): TGTGCCAGCAGCGTAGGTGGGTTGAGGGGGATATCCTACAATGAGCAGTTCTTC.

This clonotype was detected only a few times. The chain carries TRBV3-1 and TRBJ2-7, with D possibly being TRBD1 (6 bases). Trimming pared 2 bases from V and 2 bases from J, leaving 10 bases between. Germline V lookup: CDR1 LGHDT, CDR2 YNNKEL (reference sequence). This CDR3 is built from 14 residues. For the CDR3, the DNA is TGTGCCAGCAGCCAAAAACAGGGCCCCTACGAGCAGTACTTC. This gives the protein CASSQKQGPYEQYF.

The chain links TRBV24-1 to TRBJ2-7; 7 bases fit TRBD2. The CDR3 runs 16 residues. Trimming took 3 bases from V and 0 from J; bases not matched to a gene: 7. CDR1 is KGHDR, CDR2 SFDVKD, per germline. CDR3 sequence (DNA): TGTGCCACCAGTGATCCTGAGCGGGATAGCTCCTACGAGCAGTACGTC. Protein product: CATSDPERDSSYEQYV.

This clonotype has only a few counts. V usage is TRBV5-6 and J usage is TRBJ2-2, with TRBD2 as a possible D gene (5 bases). The V and J ends lost 0 bases and 5 bases respectively, with 11 bases between them. CDR1 SGHDT and CDR2 YYEEEE come from the germline V gene. This CDR3 is built from 15 residues. The CDR3 reads CASSLVEGRTGELFF. For the CDR3, the DNA is TGTGCCAGCAGCTTGGTCGAGGGTAGAACCGGGGAGCTGTTTTTT.

The chain uses TRBV5-6 and TRBJ2-1; 11 bases align to TRBD2. CDR3 length: 17 amino acids. The junction had 9 bases not matched to a gene; V was cut back by 2 bases and J by 5 bases. Germline CDR1 is SGHDT and CDR2 is YYEEEE. The CDR3 reads CASSLLPGLADHNEQFF. The DNA of the CDR3 is TGTGCCAGCAGCTTATTACCGGGACTAGCGGACCACAATGAGCAGTTCTTC. Looking up the rest from reference TRBV5-6 and TRBJ2-1 gives the full variable domain: DAGVTQSPTHLIKTRGQQVTLRCSPKSGHDTVSWYQQALGQGPQFIFQYYEEEERQRGNFPDRFSGHQFPNYSSELNVNALLLGDSALYLCASSLLPGLADHNEQFFGPGTRLTVL.

The chain employs TRBV21-1 and TRBJ1-5. TRBV21-1 is labeled a pseudogene. The CDR3 contains 16 residues. CDR3 sequence: CASSKSPGSTIVPQHF. CDR3 nucleotides: TGTGCCAGCAGCAAATCTCCAGGATCTACAATCGTGCCCCAGCATTTT.

This clonotype was counted a few times. V gene TRBV5-6 combines with J gene TRBJ1-2; unclear D gene. The CDR3 spans 14 residues. Trimming cost V 2 bases and J 1 base, with 9 bases left between them. Germline V lookup: CDR1 SGHDT, CDR2 YYEEEE. Written as DNA, the CDR3 is TGTGCCAGCAGCTTAGGCGTTATTAACTATGGCTACACCTTC. Protein product: CASSLGVINYGYTF.

On this clonotype: One end of the junction does not line up with germline, which may come from a read error. The chain links TRBV18 to TRBJ1-5; weak D call: TRBD1 (5 bases). The CDR3 contains 15 residues. The V gene's germline CDR1 is KGHSH and CDR2 LQKENI. In DNA form, the CDR3 reads TGTGCCAGCTCACCAGGGGCAGGTAGCAATCAGCCCCACCATTTT. This gives the protein CASSPGAGSNQPHHF.

This clonotype has only a few counts. V and J are TRBV10-3 and TRBJ2-7; TRBD1 might be the D (6 bases). The CDR3 contains 13 residues. CDR1 ENHRY and CDR2 SYGVKD come from the germline V gene. Trimming took 1 base from V and 4 from J, leaving 8 bases between them. CDR3 nucleotide sequence: TGTGCCATCAGTGAGTTCCAGGGGTACGAGCAGTACTTC. It is translated as CAISEFQGYEQYF.

Only a few counts were recorded for this clonotype. The chain combines TRBV7-2 with TRBJ1-5, with D uncertain. The CDR3 extends over 14 amino acids. Germline CDR1 SGHTA, CDR2 FQGNSA. Trimming stripped 6 bases from V and 2 bases from J, with 11 bases between. The CDR3 region has the DNA TGTGCCAGCAGACTCGATTATGGCAATCAGCCCCAGCATTTT. This sequence encodes CASRLDYGNQPQHF. Variable domain in full (rest from reference TRBV7-2 and TRBJ1-5): GAGVSQSPSNKVTEKGKDVELRCDPISGHTALYWYRQSLGQGLEFLIYFQGNSAPDKSGLPSDRFSAERTGGSVSTLTIQRTQQEDSAVYLCASRLDYGNQPQHFGDGTRLSIL.

The chain recombines TRBV24-1 with TRBJ2-6; D might be TRBD1 (6 bases). CDR1 is KGHDR, CDR2 SFDVKD, per germline. CDR3 length: 16 residues. With 0 bases removed from V and 1 base from J, the gap between germline ends came to 6 bases. CDR3 region: CATSDLTGSGANVLTF. CDR3 nucleotides: TGTGCCACCAGTGATTTGACAGGGTCTGGGGCCAACGTCCTGACTTTC.

The J gene is TRBJ2-7, the V gene TRBV27; 7 bases align to TRBD2. The germline CDR1 and CDR2 sequences are MNHEY and SMNVEV (reference sequence). The CDR3 runs to 15 residues. V dropped 0 bases and J dropped 3; count of bases not matched to a gene: 5. The CDR3 DNA sequence: TGTGCCAGCAGTTTATCAAGCGGGACCCTCTACGAGCAGTACGTC. This gives the protein CASSLSSGTLYEQYV.

This clonotype was found a few times. The rearrangement uses TRBV6-5 and TRBJ2-1, with D possibly TRBD2 on 5 matching bases. CDR3 length: 14 residues. Trimming took 0 bases from V and 5 from J, leaving 8 bases between them. From germline, CDR1 is MNHEY and CDR2 SVGAGI. CDR3 coding DNA: TGTGCCAGCAGTTACTCCCTACTAGACAATGAGCAGTTCTTC. This gives the protein CASSYSLLDNEQFF.

The gene calls are TRBV27 and TRBJ1-5, with D uncertain. Trimming left V 6 bases short and J 2 bases short, with 11 bases between. The CDR3 consists of 14 residues. In germline, CDR1 is MNHEY, CDR2 SMNVEV (reference sequence). CDR3 nucleotide sequence: TGTGCCAGCAGGGCCCTAGGAGGCAATCAGCCCCAGCATTTT. This sequence encodes CASRALGGNQPQHF.